These T cell receptor beta chains were read from a single sample in a study of T-cell memory formation after mild COVID-19. A single record per CDR3 protein comes from TCRdb applying MiXCR to the 5' RACE reads. The table records fewer than 350,000 distinct CDR3 sequences, around an eighth of them present only once. Sequences were obtained from PBMCs or a T cell subset sorted from them (not recorded which). Receptor source: a man aged 18 to 29 who had mild COVID-19 (a few samples of this study predate the infection). Cell type and time point are not known. The conserved cysteine and the conserved F or W are not part of the CDR3 here. D genes are given only for firm matches.

d_call j_call v_call cdr3_aa
NA TRBJ1-6 TRBV7-3 ASSSSVNSPLH
NA TRBJ2-5 TRBV19 ASSPSSAQETQY
TRBD2 TRBJ2-1 TRBV5-1 ASSLGASGGLVNEQF
NA TRBJ2-1 TRBV7-2 ASSLTQAGEQF
TRBD1 TRBJ1-2 TRBV10-2 ASRDQGARRGYT
NA TRBJ1-1 TRBV12-3/TRBV12-4 ASSVGQLTEAF
TRBD2 TRBJ2-3 TRBV6-5 ASTRRGGVSDTQY
TRBD1 TRBJ1-2 TRBV7-9 ASSLKGARDYGYT
NA TRBJ2-1 TRBV15 ATSREGNPYNEQF
TRBD1 TRBJ2-7 TRBV19 ASSIGGTGYEQY
NA TRBJ2-5 TRBV7-2 ASSLGVGGAGETQY
NA TRBJ2-7 TRBV4-2 ASSQDPVAPSEQY
TRBD2 TRBJ2-4 TRBV6-2/TRBV6-3 ASSPGLAGIIAKNIQY
TRBD2 TRBJ2-1 TRBV7-3 ASSSGTINEQF
NA TRBJ2-5 TRBV3-1 ASSQVGIAEETQY
TRBD1 TRBJ2-1 TRBV24-1 ATSDSVDRARQDEQF
NA TRBJ1-5 TRBV4-3 ASSQDVDRPQH
NA TRBJ2-3 TRBV7-2 ASSPSTVTDTQY
TRBD1 TRBJ1-2 TRBV12-3/TRBV12-4 ASSIPGQGARGYT
NA TRBJ1-2 TRBV5-1 ASSFRDNSGYT
NA TRBJ1-2 TRBV30 AWSVLPGHGYT
TRBD1 TRBJ1-1 TRBV15 ATSKVRGPEAF
NA TRBJ2-7 TRBV6-5 ASSYSKAGYEQY
NA TRBJ2-5 TRBV7-2 ASSLGPSWGAQY
TRBD2 TRBJ2-5 TRBV5-1 ASFPGGVEETQY
NA TRBJ2-1 TRBV9 ASSVGASNYNEQF
NA TRBJ2-3 TRBV15 ATSRPQADTQY
NA TRBJ1-1 TRBV6-2/TRBV6-3 ASSDRQRRMNTEAF
NA TRBJ2-1 TRBV14 ASSQLIFGDNEQF
NA TRBJ1-5 TRBV12-3/TRBV12-4 ASSPQGYAQH
NA TRBJ2-5 TRBV18 ASSPSGLQGTQY
NA TRBJ1-1 TRBV5-1 ASSLTRGGQDTEAF
TRBD1 TRBJ2-1 TRBV4-3 ASSTGTGVDEQF
NA TRBJ2-1 TRBV6-2/TRBV6-3 ASKNRLDEQF
NA TRBJ2-7 TRBV5-1 ASSQTPFYEQY
TRBD2 TRBJ2-1 TRBV6-2/TRBV6-3 ASSYSASGGGEQF
NA TRBJ2-7 TRBV20-1 SGSGAGNYEQY
NA TRBJ1-5 TRBV6-2/TRBV6-3 ASSSYGTSNQPQH
NA TRBJ2-5 TRBV29-1 SAAPEMTQY
TRBD1 TRBJ1-6 TRBV6-5 ASSRSDRGLSPLH
NA TRBJ1-1 TRBV4-1 ASSQLTDETEAF
NA TRBJ2-1 TRBV27 ASSFQGFSYNEQF
NA TRBJ1-3 TRBV7-9 ASSLSPTSGNTIY
NA TRBJ2-3 TRBV4-2 ASSQGNGGTDTQY
NA TRBJ2-7 TRBV28 ASSQGPYEQY
NA TRBJ1-2 TRBV9 ASSDRLVGYT
TRBD1 TRBJ2-1 TRBV4-1 ASSQGQGGYNEQF
NA TRBJ1-2 TRBV30 AWSGWVGYT
TRBD2 TRBJ2-3 TRBV5-1 ASSFSGSGSSGDTQY
NA TRBJ2-3 TRBV7-8 ASSPPAPDRSTDTQY
TRBD1 TRBJ2-7 TRBV18 ASSPEPGTGVYEQY
NA TRBJ2-3 TRBV4-1 ASSQQGRTQY
TRBD2 TRBJ2-5 TRBV7-2 ASSPLGSGGKETQY
NA TRBJ1-5 TRBV21-1 ASSKEALNQPQH
TRBD2 TRBJ2-3 TRBV5-1 ASGAGGPTDTQY
NA TRBJ2-5 TRBV24-1 ATSDATGTKETQY
TRBD1 TRBJ2-1 TRBV6-5 ASSHGQGSYNEQF
NA TRBJ2-3 TRBV7-9 ASSFPGSDTQY
NA TRBJ2-5 TRBV20-1 SARDPGVQETQY